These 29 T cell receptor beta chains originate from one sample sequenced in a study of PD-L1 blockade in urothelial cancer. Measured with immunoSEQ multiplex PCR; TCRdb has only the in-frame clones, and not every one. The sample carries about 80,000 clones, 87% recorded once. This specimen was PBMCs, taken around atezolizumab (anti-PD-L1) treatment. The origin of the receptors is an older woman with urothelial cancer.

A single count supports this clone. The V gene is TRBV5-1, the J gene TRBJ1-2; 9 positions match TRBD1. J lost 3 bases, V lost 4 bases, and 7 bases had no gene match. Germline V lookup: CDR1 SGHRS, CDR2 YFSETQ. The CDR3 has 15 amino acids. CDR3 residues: CASSLGQGDYYGYTF. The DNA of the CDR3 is TGCGCCAGCAGCCTGGGACAGGGTGACTACTATGGCTACACCTTC.

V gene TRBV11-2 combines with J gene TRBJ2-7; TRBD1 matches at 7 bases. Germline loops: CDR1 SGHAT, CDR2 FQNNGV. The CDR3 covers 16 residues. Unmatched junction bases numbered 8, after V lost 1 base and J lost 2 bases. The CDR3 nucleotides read TGTGCCAGCAGCTTAGCCATGGGGACAGACACCTACGAGCAGTACTTC. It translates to CASSLAMGTDTYEQYF. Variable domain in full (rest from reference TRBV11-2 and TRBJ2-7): EAGVAQSPRYKIIEKRQSVAFWCNPISGHATLYWYQQILGQGPKLLIQFQNNGVVDDSQLPKDRFSAERLKGVDSTLKIQPAKLEDSAVYLCASSLAMGTDTYEQYFGPGTRLTVT.

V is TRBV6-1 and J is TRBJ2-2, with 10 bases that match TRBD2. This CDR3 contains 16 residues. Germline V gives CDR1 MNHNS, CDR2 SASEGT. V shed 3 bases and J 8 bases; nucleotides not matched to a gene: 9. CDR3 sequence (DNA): TGTGCCAGCAGTGAGAAGCTAGCGGGAGCCTTAGGGGAGCTGTTTTTT. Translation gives CASSEKLAGALGELFF.

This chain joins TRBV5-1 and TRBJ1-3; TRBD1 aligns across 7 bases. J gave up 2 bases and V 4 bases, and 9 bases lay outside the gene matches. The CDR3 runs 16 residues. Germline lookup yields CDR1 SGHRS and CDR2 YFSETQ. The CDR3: CASSPATGPAGNTIYF. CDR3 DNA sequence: TGCGCCAGCAGCCCGGCGACAGGGCCGGCTGGAAACACCATATATTTT. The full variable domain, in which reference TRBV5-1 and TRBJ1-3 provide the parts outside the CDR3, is KAGVTQTPRYLIKTRGQQVTLSCSPISGHRSVSWYQQTPGQGLQFLFEYFSETQRNKGNFPGRFSGRQFSNSRSEMNVSTLELGDSALYLCASSPATGPAGNTIYFGEGSWLTVV.

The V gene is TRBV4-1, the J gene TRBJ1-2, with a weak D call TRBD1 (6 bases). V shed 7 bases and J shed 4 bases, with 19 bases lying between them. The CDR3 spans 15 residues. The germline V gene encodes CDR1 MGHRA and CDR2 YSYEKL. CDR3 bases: TGCGCCAGCAAGGAAGGGGACCAAGGGGGCTATGGCTACACCTTC. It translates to CASKEGDQGGYGYTF.

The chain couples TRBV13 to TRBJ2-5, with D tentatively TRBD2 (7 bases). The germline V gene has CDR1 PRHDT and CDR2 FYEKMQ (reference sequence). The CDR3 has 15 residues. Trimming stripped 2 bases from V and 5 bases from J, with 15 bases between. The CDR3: CASSLKGGGRETQYF. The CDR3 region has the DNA TGTGCCAGCAGCTTAAAGGGCGGGGGCCGGGAGACCCAGTACTTC.

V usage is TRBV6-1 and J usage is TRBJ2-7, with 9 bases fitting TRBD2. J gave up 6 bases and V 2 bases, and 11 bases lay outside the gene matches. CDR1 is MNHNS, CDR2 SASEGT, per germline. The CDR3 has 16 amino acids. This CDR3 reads CASSESSGRPRVEQYF. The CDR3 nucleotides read TGTGCCAGCAGTGAATCCAGCGGGAGGCCCCGGGTCGAGCAGTACTTC.

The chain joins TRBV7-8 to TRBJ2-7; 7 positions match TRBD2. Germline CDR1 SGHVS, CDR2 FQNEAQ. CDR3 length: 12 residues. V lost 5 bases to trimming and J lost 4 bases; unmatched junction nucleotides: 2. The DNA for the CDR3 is TGTGCCAGCAGCACAGCGGGATACGAGCAGTACTTC. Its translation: CASSTAGYEQYF.

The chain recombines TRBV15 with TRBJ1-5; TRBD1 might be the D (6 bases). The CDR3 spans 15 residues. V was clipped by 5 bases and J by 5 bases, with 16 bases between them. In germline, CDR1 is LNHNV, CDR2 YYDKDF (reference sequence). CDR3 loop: CATSQWGGAHQPQHF. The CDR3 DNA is TGTGCCACCAGCCAGTGGGGGGGCGCACATCAGCCCCAGCATTTT.

The CDR3 spells CSVGARVGSYEQYF. Written as DNA, the CDR3 is TGCAGCGTTGGGGCCAGGGTCGGCTCCTACGAGCAGTACTTC. The chain is built from TRBV29-1 and TRBJ2-7, with D possibly TRBD1 on 5 matching bases. Between the trimmed V and J ends, which lost 4 bases and 0 bases, there was a span of 13 bases. CDR1 and CDR2 from the germline V gene are SQVTM and ANQGSEA. This CDR3 region has 14 residues.

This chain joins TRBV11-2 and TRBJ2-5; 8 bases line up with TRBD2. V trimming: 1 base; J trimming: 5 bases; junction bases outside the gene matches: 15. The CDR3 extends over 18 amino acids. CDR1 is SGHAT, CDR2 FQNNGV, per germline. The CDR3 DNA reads TGTGCCAGCAGCTTAGGAGGTGGTGGAGCGGGAGTGTCCGAGACCCAGTACTTC. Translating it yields CASSLGGGGAGVSETQYF.

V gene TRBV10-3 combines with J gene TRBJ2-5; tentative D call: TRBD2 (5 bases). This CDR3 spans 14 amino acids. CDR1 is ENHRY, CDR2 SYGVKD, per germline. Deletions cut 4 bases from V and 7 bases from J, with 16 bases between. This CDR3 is CAISGRPPLATQYF. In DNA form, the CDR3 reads TGTGCCATCAGTGGACGCCCGCCCCTAGCGACCCAGTACTTC.

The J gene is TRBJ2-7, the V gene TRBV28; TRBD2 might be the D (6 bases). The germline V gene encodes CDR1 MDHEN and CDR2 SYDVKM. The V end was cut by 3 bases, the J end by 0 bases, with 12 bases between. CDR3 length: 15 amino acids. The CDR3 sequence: CASSFAGPSSYEQYF. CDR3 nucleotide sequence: TGTGCCAGCAGTTTCGCGGGGCCTAGCTCCTACGAGCAGTACTTC.

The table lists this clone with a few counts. The CDR3 reads CASSLWLAGEADEQFF. The CDR3 region has the DNA TGTGCCAGCAGTTTATGGCTAGCGGGAGAGGCGGATGAGCAGTTCTTC. V and J are TRBV28 and TRBJ2-1; 10 bases are a match to TRBD2. Germline CDR1 MDHEN, CDR2 SYDVKM. V shed 0 bases, J shed 8 bases, and the junction held 7 bases outside the gene matches. CDR3 length equals 16 residues.

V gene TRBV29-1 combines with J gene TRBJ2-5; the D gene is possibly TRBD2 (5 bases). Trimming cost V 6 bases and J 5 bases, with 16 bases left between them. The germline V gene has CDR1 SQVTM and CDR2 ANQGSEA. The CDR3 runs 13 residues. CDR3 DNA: TGCAGCGTCCTAAAACTAACGGGGGAGACCCAGTACTTC. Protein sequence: CSVLKLTGETQYF.

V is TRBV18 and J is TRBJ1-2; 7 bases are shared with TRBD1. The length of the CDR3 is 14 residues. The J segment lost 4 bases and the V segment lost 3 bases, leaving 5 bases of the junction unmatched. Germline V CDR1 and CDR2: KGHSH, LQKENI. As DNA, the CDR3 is TGTGCCAGCTCACCGTCGGGACAGCCCTATGGCTACACCTTC. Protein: CASSPSGQPYGYTF.

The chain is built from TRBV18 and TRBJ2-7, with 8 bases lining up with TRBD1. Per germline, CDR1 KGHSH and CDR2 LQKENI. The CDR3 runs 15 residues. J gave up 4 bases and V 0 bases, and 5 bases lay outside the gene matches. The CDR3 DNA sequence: TGTGCCAGCTCACCACCCGGGCAGGGGGCTTACGAGCAGTACTTC. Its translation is CASSPPGQGAYEQYF.

The DNA for the CDR3 is TGTGCCAGCTCACCCTGGACAGTCAGGGGTTCCTACAATGAGCAGTTCTTC. Amino acid sequence: CASSPWTVRGSYNEQFF. The rearrangement joins TRBV18 to TRBJ2-1, with a possible D match to TRBD1 (6 bases). CDR1 KGHSH and CDR2 LQKENI come from the germline V gene. V was shortened by 3 bases and J by 1 base, with 16 bases between the two germline ends. The CDR3 is made up of 17 amino acids.

CDR3 in amino acids: CASSLVSGTSSDTQYF. As DNA, the CDR3 is TGTGCCAGCAGCTTAGTTTCGGGGACTAGCTCAGATACGCAGTATTTT. J is TRBJ2-3 and V is TRBV11-2; 9 bases line up with TRBD2. Germline assignment: CDR1 SGHAT and CDR2 FQNNGV. J was trimmed by 4 bases and V by 1 base; bases with no gene match: 6. There are 16 residues in the CDR3.

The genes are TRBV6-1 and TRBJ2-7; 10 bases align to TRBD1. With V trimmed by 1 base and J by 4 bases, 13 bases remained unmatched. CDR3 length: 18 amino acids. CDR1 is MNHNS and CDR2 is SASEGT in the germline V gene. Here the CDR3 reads CASSEVVRGWTGGYEQYF. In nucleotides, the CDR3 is TGTGCCAGCAGTGAAGTAGTCCGCGGGTGGACAGGGGGTTACGAGCAGTACTTC.

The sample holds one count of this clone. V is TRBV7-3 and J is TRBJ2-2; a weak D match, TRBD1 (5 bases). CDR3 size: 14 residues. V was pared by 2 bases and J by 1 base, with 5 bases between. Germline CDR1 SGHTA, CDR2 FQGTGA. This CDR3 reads CASSLQGNTGELFF. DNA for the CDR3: TGTGCCAGCAGCTTACAGGGGAACACCGGGGAGCTGTTTTTT.

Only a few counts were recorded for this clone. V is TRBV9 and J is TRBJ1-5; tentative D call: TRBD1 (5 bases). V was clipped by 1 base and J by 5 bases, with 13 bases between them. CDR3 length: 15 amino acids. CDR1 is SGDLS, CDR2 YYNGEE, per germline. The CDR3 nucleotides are TGTGCCAGCAGCGTAAGCGGGGCAGCAGATCAGCCCCAGCATTTT. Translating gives CASSVSGAADQPQHF.

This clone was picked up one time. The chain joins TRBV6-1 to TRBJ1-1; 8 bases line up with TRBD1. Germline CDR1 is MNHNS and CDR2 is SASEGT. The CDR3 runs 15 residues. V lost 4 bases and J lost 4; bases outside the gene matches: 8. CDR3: CASSVRTGGGTEAFF. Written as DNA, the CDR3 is TGTGCCAGCAGTGTCCGTACAGGGGGAGGCACTGAAGCTTTCTTT.

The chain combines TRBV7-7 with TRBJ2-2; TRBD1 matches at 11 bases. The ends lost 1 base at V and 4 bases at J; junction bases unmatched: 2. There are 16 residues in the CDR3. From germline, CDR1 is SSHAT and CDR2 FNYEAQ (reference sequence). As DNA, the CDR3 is TGTGCCAGCAGCTTAGGGACAGGGGGCTCCACCGGGGAGCTGTTTTTT. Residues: CASSLGTGGSTGELFF. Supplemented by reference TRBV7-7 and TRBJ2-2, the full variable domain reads GAGVSQSPRYKVTKRGQDVTLRCDPISSHATLYWYQQALGQGPEFLTYFNYEAQPDKSGLPSDRFSAERPEGSISTLTIQRTEQRDSAMYRCASSLGTGGSTGELFFGEGSRLTVL.

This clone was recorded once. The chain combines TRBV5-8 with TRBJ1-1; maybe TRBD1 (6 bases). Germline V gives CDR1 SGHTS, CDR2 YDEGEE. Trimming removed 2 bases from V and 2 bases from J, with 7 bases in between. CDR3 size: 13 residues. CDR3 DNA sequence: TGTGCCAGCAGCTTACAGGGAAACACTGAAGCTTTCTTT. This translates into CASSLQGNTEAFF.

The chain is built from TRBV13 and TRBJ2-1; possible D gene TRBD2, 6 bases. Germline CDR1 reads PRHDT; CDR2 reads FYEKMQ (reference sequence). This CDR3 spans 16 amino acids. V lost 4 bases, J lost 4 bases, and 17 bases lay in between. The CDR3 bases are TGTGCCAGCAGCTCCCGGTGGGCGGGGATATACAATGAGCAGTTCTTC. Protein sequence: CASSSRWAGIYNEQFF.

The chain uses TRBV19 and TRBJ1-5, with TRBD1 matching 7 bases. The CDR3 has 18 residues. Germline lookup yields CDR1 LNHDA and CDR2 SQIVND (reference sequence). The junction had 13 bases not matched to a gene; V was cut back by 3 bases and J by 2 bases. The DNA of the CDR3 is TGTGCCAGTAGTATCTCCCAGGGGGTAGGTTCGGGCAATCAGCCCCAGCATTTT. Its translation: CASSISQGVGSGNQPQHF. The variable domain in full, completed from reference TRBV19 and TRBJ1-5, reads DGGITQSPKYLFRKEGQNVTLSCEQNLNHDAMYWYRQDPGQGLRLIYYSQIVNDFQKGDIAEGYSVSREKKESFPLTVTSAQKNPTAFYLCASSISQGVGSGNQPQHFGDGTRLSIL.

CDR3 in DNA: TGTGCCAGCAGCTTTAGCGGAGCCGAAAGAAGGGAAAAACTGTTTTTT. This sequence encodes CASSFSGAERREKLFF. This sequence joins TRBV11-2 and TRBJ1-4; D is unresolved. Between the trimmed V and J ends, which lost 3 bases and 8 bases, there was a span of 19 bases. Germline V gene data show CDR1 as SGHAT and CDR2 as FQNNGV. The CDR3 length is 16 residues.

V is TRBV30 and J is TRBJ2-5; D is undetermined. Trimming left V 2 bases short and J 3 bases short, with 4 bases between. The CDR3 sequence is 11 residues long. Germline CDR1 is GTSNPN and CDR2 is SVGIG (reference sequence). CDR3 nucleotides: TGTGCCTGGAGTTCCGAAGAGACCCAGTACTTC. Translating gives CAWSSEETQYF. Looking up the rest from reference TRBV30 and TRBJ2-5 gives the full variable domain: SQTIHQWPATLVQPVGSPLSLECTVEGTSNPNLYWYRQAAGRGLQLLFYSVGIGQISSEVPQNLSASRPQDRQFILSSKKLLLSDSGFYLCAWSSEETQYFGPGTRLLVL.